This is a list of T cell receptor beta chains from one sample in a study of T cells in Graves' hyperthyroidism and ophthalmopathy. Each CDR3 protein gets one entry after TCRdb re-called the multiplex PCR reads with MiXCR. The sample contains under 400,000 distinct CDR3 sequences, about 21% of which appear only once. The specimen was blood. The receptors derive from a woman between 45 and 60 years old with Graves' hyperthyroidism. Each CDR3 is given with its conserved first and last residue. D genes are given only for firm matches. Clone size is stated in some rows and not others, as once, few, many or a class when expanded.

J gene: TRBJ2-2
V gene: TRBV3-1
clone size: many
D gene: TRBD2
CDR3 DNA: TGTGCCAGCAGCCGAGGGACTAGCGGAAACACCGGGGAGCTGTTTTTT
CDR3 protein: CASSRGTSGNTGELFF

J gene: TRBJ2-2
V gene: TRBV7-9
clone size: many
D gene: TRBD1
CDR3 DNA: TGTGCCAGCAGCTCTCCGGGACAGGGGGTACACACCGGGGAGCTGTTTTTT
CDR3 protein: CASSSPGQGVHTGELFF

J gene: TRBJ1-5
V gene: TRBV28
clone size: many
D gene: TRBD1
CDR3 DNA: TGTGCCAGCAGCGACAGGGGGAATCAGCCCCAGCATTTT
CDR3 protein: CASSDRGNQPQHF

J gene: TRBJ1-2
V gene: TRBV28
clone size: many
D gene: TRBD1
CDR3 DNA: TGTGCCAGCAGTGCGGGACAGGTCTCTAATGGCTACACCTTC
CDR3 protein: CASSAGQVSNGYTF

J gene: TRBJ2-2
V gene: TRBV7-9
clone size: many
D gene: TRBD2
CDR3 DNA: TGTGCCAGCAGCTTAGGCCTAGCGGTCAACACCGGGGAGCTGTTTTTT
CDR3 protein: CASSLGLAVNTGELFF

J gene: TRBJ1-1
V gene: TRBV5-1
clone size: .
D gene: TRBD1
CDR3 DNA: TGCGCCAGCAGCCCAAGTCGGGACAGACTGGAAGCTTTCTTT
CDR3 protein: CASSPSRDRLEAFF

J gene: TRBJ1-1
V gene: TRBV30
clone size: many
D gene: .
CDR3 DNA: TGTGCCTGGAGTGTCCGAGCAGGACGGGGCACTGAAGCTTTCTTT
CDR3 protein: CAWSVRAGRGTEAFF

J gene: TRBJ2-3
V gene: TRBV19
clone size: few
D gene: TRBD1
CDR3 DNA: TGTGCCAGTAGGACAGGGGATAGGGCAGATACGCAGTATTTT
CDR3 protein: CASRTGDRADTQYF

J gene: TRBJ2-7
V gene: TRBV28
clone size: .
D gene: TRBD1
CDR3 DNA: TGTGCCAGCAGTTTTGGGACAGGGAACGTCCACGAGCAGTACTTC
CDR3 protein: CASSFGTGNVHEQYF

J gene: TRBJ2-3
V gene: TRBV2
clone size: many
D gene: TRBD2
CDR3 DNA: TGTGCCAGCAGTGAGGTCGGGAGGGGCACAGATACGCAGTATTTT
CDR3 protein: CASSEVGRGTDTQYF

J gene: TRBJ2-1
V gene: TRBV28
clone size: many
D gene: TRBD1
CDR3 DNA: TGTGCCAGCCAAAAGACAGGGGGCTACAATGAGCAGTTCTTC
CDR3 protein: CASQKTGGYNEQFF

J gene: TRBJ2-7
V gene: TRBV5-8
clone size: .
D gene: .
CDR3 DNA: TGTGCCAGCAGCCTTAGCGCGGCCGGCGAGCAGTACTTC
CDR3 protein: CASSLSAAGEQYF

J gene: TRBJ1-5
V gene: TRBV9
clone size: few
D gene: .
CDR3 DNA: TGTGCCAGCAATGGGGGTTATGGCAATCAGCCCCAGCATTTT
CDR3 protein: CASNGGYGNQPQHF

J gene: TRBJ1-1
V gene: TRBV19
clone size: many
D gene: .
CDR3 DNA: TGTGCCAGTAGTATCGACAGGTTCATGAACACTGAAGCTTTCTTT
CDR3 protein: CASSIDRFMNTEAFF

J gene: TRBJ2-3
V gene: TRBV29-1
clone size: many
D gene: TRBD2
CDR3 DNA: TGCAGCGTTGGGGTAGCGGGGGATATCACAGATACGCAGTATTTT
CDR3 protein: CSVGVAGDITDTQYF

J gene: TRBJ2-6
V gene: TRBV27
clone size: .
D gene: .
CDR3 DNA: TGTGCCAGCAGTTTACGCAGGGCCCTCGGTGGGGCCAACGTCCTGACTTTC
CDR3 protein: CASSLRRALGGANVLTF

J gene: TRBJ2-3
V gene: TRBV5-1
clone size: few
D gene: .
CDR3 DNA: TGCGCCAGCAGCGTAACAACAGCCTACACAGATACGCAGTATTTT
CDR3 protein: CASSVTTAYTDTQYF

J gene: TRBJ1-3
V gene: TRBV19
clone size: .
D gene: TRBD1
CDR3 DNA: TGTGCCAGTACGTACAGGGGCTTCTCTGGAAACACCATATATTTT
CDR3 protein: CASTYRGFSGNTIYF

J gene: TRBJ1-5
V gene: TRBV15
clone size: .
D gene: .
CDR3 DNA: TGTGCCACCAGCAGAGTGGTTACAGGGAACCAGCCCCAGCATTTT
CDR3 protein: CATSRVVTGNQPQHF

J gene: TRBJ1-3
V gene: TRBV29-1
clone size: few
D gene: TRBD1
CDR3 DNA: TGCAGCGCCCGGACAGGCCGCTCTGGAAACACCATATATTTT
CDR3 protein: CSARTGRSGNTIYF

J gene: TRBJ2-1
V gene: TRBV6-1
clone size: few
D gene: TRBD2
CDR3 DNA: TGTGCCAGCAGTCGACGGGAGGCCTACAATGAGCAGTTCTTC
CDR3 protein: CASSRREAYNEQFF

J gene: TRBJ2-5
V gene: TRBV12-3/TRBV12-4
clone size: many
D gene: TRBD1
CDR3 DNA: TGTGCCAGCAGAGGAACAGGGGGCGAGGGAGAGACCCAGTACTTC
CDR3 protein: CASRGTGGEGETQYF

J gene: TRBJ1-2
V gene: TRBV18
clone size: .
D gene: TRBD1
CDR3 DNA: TGTGCCAGCTCACCGTCCCGGGACAGAACTAACTGTGGCTACACCTTC
CDR3 protein: CASSPSRDRTNCGYTF

J gene: TRBJ2-5
V gene: TRBV28
clone size: many
D gene: TRBD1
CDR3 DNA: TGTGCCAGCAGTGAGGACAGGGGGAAAAAAGAGACCCAGTACTTC
CDR3 protein: CASSEDRGKKETQYF

J gene: TRBJ1-5
V gene: TRBV12-3/TRBV12-4
clone size: .
D gene: .
CDR3 DNA: TGTGCCAGCAGCTTCGGGACGGTTAGCAATCAGCCCCAGCATTTT
CDR3 protein: CASSFGTVSNQPQHF

J gene: TRBJ2-1
V gene: TRBV7-9
clone size: many
D gene: .
CDR3 DNA: TGTGCCAGCAGCTTAGCTCTGCGTTCCTACAATGAGCAGTTCTTC
CDR3 protein: CASSLALRSYNEQFF

J gene: TRBJ1-2
V gene: TRBV18
clone size: many
D gene: TRBD1
CDR3 DNA: TGTGCCAGCTCACCTGCGGACAGGGGATATGGCTACACCTTC
CDR3 protein: CASSPADRGYGYTF

J gene: TRBJ2-2
V gene: TRBV27
clone size: .
D gene: TRBD2
CDR3 DNA: TGTGCCAGCACCCATAGGGGCGGGAGAGTTTCCGGGGAGCTGTTTTTT
CDR3 protein: CASTHRGGRVSGELFF

J gene: TRBJ2-1
V gene: TRBV20-1
clone size: many
D gene: TRBD2
CDR3 DNA: TGCAGTGCTAGGGCCGGGACTAGCGGGAGTGGTGAGCAGTTCTTC
CDR3 protein: CSARAGTSGSGEQFF

J gene: TRBJ1-1
V gene: TRBV3-1
clone size: .
D gene: .
CDR3 DNA: TGTGCCAGCAGCCAAGAGAGCGGAGGGAGGCCTTTCTTT
CDR3 protein: CASSQESGGRPFF

J gene: TRBJ2-1
V gene: TRBV7-3
clone size: .
D gene: TRBD1
CDR3 DNA: TGTGCCAGTTCCCCGGGACAGGGGTCTAATGAGCAGTTCTTC
CDR3 protein: CASSPGQGSNEQFF

J gene: TRBJ2-2
V gene: TRBV28
clone size: few
D gene: .
CDR3 DNA: TGTGCCAGCGGAAGTTTCGGGGAGCTGTTTTTT
CDR3 protein: CASGSFGELFF

J gene: TRBJ2-3
V gene: TRBV10-3
clone size: .
D gene: TRBD2
CDR3 DNA: TGTGCCATCAGTGAAAGCGGGAGGGCCCCAGATACGCAGTATTTT
CDR3 protein: CAISESGRAPDTQYF

J gene: TRBJ2-2
V gene: TRBV5-1
clone size: .
D gene: .
CDR3 DNA: TGCGCCAGCAGCTTTCTCCAGGGGCCCACCGGGGAGCTGTTTTTT
CDR3 protein: CASSFLQGPTGELFF

J gene: TRBJ1-2
V gene: TRBV28
clone size: .
D gene: .
CDR3 DNA: TGTGCCAGCAGTTTCACAGAGGGGTATAGATATGGCTACACCTTC
CDR3 protein: CASSFTEGYRYGYTF

J gene: TRBJ2-1
V gene: TRBV20-1
clone size: .
D gene: TRBD1
CDR3 DNA: TGCAGTGCTCCACAGGGGGGAAGCTCCTACAATGAGCAGTCCTTC
CDR3 protein: CSAPQGGSSYNEQSF

J gene: TRBJ1-5
V gene: TRBV12-3/TRBV12-4
clone size: .
D gene: .
CDR3 DNA: TGTGCCAGCACTTTTACCGGCAGGGGAAGCAATCAGCCCCAGCATTTT
CDR3 protein: CASTFTGRGSNQPQHF

J gene: TRBJ2-3
V gene: TRBV7-2
clone size: many
D gene: .
CDR3 DNA: TGTGCCAGCAGTTTGGATACAGATACGCAGTATTTT
CDR3 protein: CASSLDTDTQYF

J gene: TRBJ2-3
V gene: TRBV6-1
clone size: many
D gene: TRBD2
CDR3 DNA: TGTGCCAGCAGCCGAAGCGGGGGCAACCGAGATACGCAGTATTTT
CDR3 protein: CASSRSGGNRDTQYF

J gene: TRBJ1-5
V gene: TRBV27
clone size: many
D gene: TRBD1
CDR3 DNA: TGTGCCAGCAGGACAGGGGATGGGGGCAATCAGCCCCAGCATTTT
CDR3 protein: CASRTGDGGNQPQHF